This T cell receptor (beta chain) appears in the sequencing data of a study of blood T cell repertoires in COVID-19 (dated by TCRdb to the early 2020s). Study-level background: Samples covering the acute and convalescent phases of COVID-19 were provided by collaborators in the United States, Italy and Spain. Deeply sampled blood TCRbeta repertoires from subjects exposed to, actively infected with, or recovered from COVID-19 were included in the dataset. The repertoires were released in a freely available public database intended as a resource for research on the immune response to SARS-CoV-2. Sample metadata almost always included a de-identified subject ID, COVID-19 status, age in years and sex. The material from the prospective study consisted of cDNA or gDNA derived from T cells, B-cell-depleted T cells, or PBMCs. HLA class I and class II types, where available, came from metadata supplied by the sample provider rather than from assay-based typing. The samples were drawn from the first 160 participants of the ongoing ImmuneRACE study and from some 1,300 subjects provided by 6 global collaborators. The investigation overall reported the following: Clinical and demographic metadata were provided uncurated, with the amount varying by source and participant.

Including cysteine and phenylalanine, the CDR3 has 14 amino acids. Just CDR3 DNA is preserved here, 42 bases in frame from base 1. According to the germline V gene, CDR1 reads SQVTM and CDR2 reads ANQGSEA. Deletion took 7 bases off V and 1 base off J, with a span of 16 bases between the germline ends. The collaborating institutions used their own protocols to collect whole blood in K2EDTA tubes. For TCRbeta analysis, collaborators shipped samples as frozen whole blood, isolated PBMCs, or DNA extracted from either of those sample types. In the case of this clone: The antigen it binds to is not known. No much larger clone is present one base from it, and per-base qualities are unavailable.

The immunoSEQ Assay, a bias-controlled multiplex PCR, was used to amplify TCRbeta CDR3 regions from genomic DNA. On the study's bioinformatics: Nucleated cell counts per sample were estimated from amplification of reference gene primers within the assay. To quantify the absolute abundance of each unique TCRbeta CDR3 rearrangement, sequence reads were collapsed and filtered. For each sample, productive Simpson clonality was calculated as the square root of Simpson's diversity index over productive rearrangements. In TCRdb, the immuneACCESS table is reduced to in-frame sequences with V and J assigned. These tables do not hold every clone; where another copy was compared, an unresolved V gene accounts for under half, and the others remain unexplained. V and J calls and clone size come straight from that table; D and trimming were deduced from the DNA. This sample comprises tens of thousands of clones, 78% of them detected only once. The biggest ten clones account for approximately 40% of the sample.

The sequence is built from TRBV29-1 and TRBJ1-1, and possibly TRBD1, on 6 matching bases. This receptor was obtained from an older man with acute or convalescent COVID-19. Sequencing was carried out using peripheral blood. The nucleotides read TGCAGCGCGCAGGGGAGAAGGACGAACACTGAAGCTTTCTTT. This codes for CSAQGRRTNTEAFF.